This TCR beta chain was captured in a study of CD8+CD57+ T cells in acquired aplastic anemia. About the research overall: Healthy donors had, on average, approximately 11 million reads for their CD4+ cells.

Investigators profiled TCR beta VDJ and CDR3 from genomic DNA template. One entry per CDR3 protein results from TCRdb running MiXCR on the reads. Found here are more than 100,000 distinct CDR3 sequences, about 46% of them singletons; the top ten hold roughly 2.5%. Findings of the study overall: The CD8+ Simpson's diversity of patients and controls was not significantly different.

Points on this clonotype: Its antigen is currently unknown.

Germline V lookup: CDR1 DFQATT, CDR2 SNEGSKA (reference sequence). CDR3 size: 13 residues. Trimming at V came to 2 bases and at J to 3 bases, leaving 3 bases not matched to a gene. The source material was sorted CD4+, CD8+, or CD8+CD57+ T cells (not recorded which) from PBMCs. The source is a human donor in good health, serving as a control. The chain employs TRBV20-1 and TRBJ1-2, with 7 bases aligning to TRBD1. Written as DNA, the CDR3 is TGCAGTGCTAGAAGCACAGGGGACTATGGCTACACCTTC. Its translation: CSARSTGDYGYTF.